The sequence of this T cell receptor beta chain was determined in a study of T cell repertoires in cytomegalovirus infection (dated 2019 in TCRdb). Notes on the research overall: The peptide stimulations were aimed at well-studied HLA-B-restricted epitopes as well as recently identified HLA-C-restricted CMV epitopes, whose presentation resists viral immunomodulation. Because public TCR beta signatures pointed to carriage of CMV infection together with the matching HLA type, the HLA type of each donor mattered for the analysis.

This clonotype was picked up a small number of times. Its cognate antigen has yet to be identified. The record has no base qualities; no much larger clone is one base away. The listed sequencing device is Illumina HiSeq 1500. TCRdb trimmed public reads at Q25 via fastp, called clones via MiXCR and kept in-frame beta chains. Merged by CDR3 protein, the rows form single entries marked with the most common genes and DNA. This sample gives some 940,000 distinct CDR3 sequences in total; roughly a third of them show up just once. About an eighth of the sample is in the top ten clones. The study at large found these results: In both this cohort and an independent roughly 400-donor cohort, the cumulative frequency of public TCR beta family members distinguished carriers of CMV infection plus the relevant HLA type. The ex vivo response was dominated by HLA-C-restricted CMV-specific TCR beta clonotypes, which also provided the single most frequent clonotype in two of eight donors.

V is trimmed back by 5 bases and J by 10 bases, and the junction contains 12 bases that no gene match accounts for. The CDR3 runs 16 amino acids, cysteine and phenylalanine included. Left in the record is the CDR3 DNA by itself, 48 bases read in frame from the first base. The germline V gene supplies CDR1 SGHVS and CDR2 FNYEAQ. In the paper's terms, the treatment or condition label means: in vitro stimulation with specific CMV peptide epitopes to enrich CMV-specific T cells. The receptor chain draws on TRBV7-6 and TRBJ2-1, and 12 bases in between align with TRBD2. The specimen comprised cultured CD8+ T cells from PBMCs, sampled from culture after CMV antigen stimulation. This TCR derives from a human donor in good health (CMV status not recorded). Some clones in this sample may be carry-over from other donors' samples. The nucleotide sequence reads TGTGCCAGCAGCCTAGGACTAGCGGGGCCTCCAGGGGAGCAGTTCTTC. Translated, it gives CASSLGLAGPPGEQFF.